This TCR beta chain was profiled in a study of PD-1 blockade in classical Hodgkin lymphoma (dated by TCRdb to the early 2020s). Study-wide context: Nivolumab dosing was 3 mg/kg intravenously every 2 weeks, continuing until either disease progression or unacceptable toxicity. The study used CyTOF and TCR beta sequencing to define a peripheral blood immune signature of response to PD-1 blockade in classical Hodgkin lymphoma.

Cut back by 5 bases and 1 base, the V and J ends lie 15 bases apart. The CDR3 runs 15 residues from the cysteine to the phenylalanine. Just the 45-base CDR3 DNA is kept, in frame starting at base 1. CDR1 and CDR2, looked up from the germline V gene, are SGHNT and YENEEA. The sample's time point label is to be understood as: cycle 2 day 1 (C2D1) of nivolumab. Every trial patient had relapsed after autologous stem cell transplantation, and cohorts A, B and C differed in prior brentuximab vedotin exposure. The trial cohort comprised 60 or so patients with relapsed/refractory classical Hodgkin lymphoma whose best overall responses were complete response, partial response or progressive disease. Single-agent nivolumab was administered to trial patients in the multi-cohort phase II CheckMate 205 trial. Best overall response was determined by an independent review committee according to the 2007 International Working Group response criteria. PBMCs from the trial were collected at three points: immediately before nivolumab initiation (C1D1), and during therapy at cycle 2 day 1 and cycle 4 day 1. Peripheral blood was collected in 8 mL Vacutainer Cell Preparation Tubes, from which PBMCs were isolated by centrifugation and then cryopreserved.

Here is what the overall study found, with its caveats: Trial patients with a complete response had baseline diversity similar to that of newly diagnosed patients, while partial responders and progressors had significantly lower diversity. Patients starting nivolumab less than 1 year after ASCT had lower diversity and were excluded from later analyses to avoid confounding by immune reconstitution. Baseline TCR diversity was reported as lower in newly diagnosed patients than in healthy donors, and lower still in relapsed/refractory patients. Only a single clinical trial cohort was studied, and what caused the repertoire differences, possibly disease activity or prior therapy, remained undefined. By C4D1, a significant rise was seen in CD4+ TCR diversity but not in CD8+ TCR diversity (p=0.0027 vs p=0.16), and the rise was most apparent among complete responders (p=0.02).

The Qiagen DNeasy kit was used to extract genomic DNA both from unsorted PBMCs and from the negatively selected CD4+ and CD8+ fractions. Using primers that anneal to V and J segments, immunoSEQ multiplex PCR amplified the TCR beta CDR3 regions. Amplification bias was minimized using a synthetic immune receptor repertoire, and residual bias was removed computationally after sequencing. The paper's data handling went like this. Repertoire diversity was quantified as the Shannon entropy index using custom Python scripts. Unsorted, CD4+ and CD8+ repertoires were analyzed separately, except for combined analyses in which CD4+ and CD8+ sequences were merged in silico. Clonal expansion was defined as at least a 2-fold frequency increase after treatment relative to C1D1, with a pseudocount of 0.5 for undetected baseline clones. Clones with 0 or 1 copy at C1D1 were classified as singleton clones, and clones with 2 or more copies were classified as non-singleton clones. By matching protein sequences in sorted samples from the same patient, clones expanded in unsorted samples were annotated as CD4+, CD8+ or unknown. Wilcoxon tests on paired samples were used to test diversity changes from C1D1 to C4D1. In TCRdb, the immuneACCESS table is reduced to in-frame sequences with V and J assigned. These tables do not hold every clone; where another copy was compared, an unresolved V gene accounts for under half, and the others remain unexplained. V and J calls and clone size are as listed in that table; D and trimming were resolved from the DNA. Here the sample has roughly 61,000 clones; approximately 90% occur a single time. Over 9.5% of the sample rests with the top ten.

On this clone: The target of this receptor is not known. Qualities for individual bases were not recorded, and no much larger clone is one base off.

The rearranged chain carries TRBV11-3 and TRBJ2-7; the D gene cannot be resolved beyond TRBD1 or TRBD2, each matching 5 bases. The sequence was obtained from a human donor with classical Hodgkin lymphoma. The specimen comprised peripheral blood mononuclear cells (PBMCs), sampled before the second cycle of nivolumab. The CDR3 region has the sequence CASSPGTGRSYEQYF. The sequenced DNA is TGTGCCAGCAGCCCCGGGACGGGACGGTCCTACGAGCAGTACTTC.